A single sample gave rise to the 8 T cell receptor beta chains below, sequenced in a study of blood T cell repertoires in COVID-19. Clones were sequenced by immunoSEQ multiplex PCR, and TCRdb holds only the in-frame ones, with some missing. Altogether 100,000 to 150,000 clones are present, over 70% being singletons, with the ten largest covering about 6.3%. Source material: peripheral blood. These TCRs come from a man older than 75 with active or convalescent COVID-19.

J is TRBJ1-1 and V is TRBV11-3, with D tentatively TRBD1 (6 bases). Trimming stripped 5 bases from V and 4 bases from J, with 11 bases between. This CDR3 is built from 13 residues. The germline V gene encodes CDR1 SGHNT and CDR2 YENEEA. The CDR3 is CASSAEGGTEAFF. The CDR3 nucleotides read TGTGCCAGCAGCGCAGAAGGGGGCACTGAAGCTTTCTTT.

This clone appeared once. CDR3 amino acids: CASSRSRAETQYF. The DNA for the CDR3 is TGCGCCAGCAGCCGGAGCAGGGCGGAGACCCAGTACTTC. The genes are TRBV10-2 and TRBJ2-5; a possible D gene is TRBD1 (5 bases). The CDR3 contains 13 residues. V was cut by 6 bases and J by 5 bases, with 13 bases left in between. The germline gives CDR1 WSHSY, CDR2 SAAADI.

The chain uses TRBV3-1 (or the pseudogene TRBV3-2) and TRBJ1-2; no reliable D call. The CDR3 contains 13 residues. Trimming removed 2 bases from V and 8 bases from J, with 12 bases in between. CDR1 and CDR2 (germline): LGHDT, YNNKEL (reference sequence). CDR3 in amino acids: CASSQSHSRGYTF. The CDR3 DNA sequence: TGTGCCAGCAGCCAAAGCCACTCTAGGGGCTACACCTTC.

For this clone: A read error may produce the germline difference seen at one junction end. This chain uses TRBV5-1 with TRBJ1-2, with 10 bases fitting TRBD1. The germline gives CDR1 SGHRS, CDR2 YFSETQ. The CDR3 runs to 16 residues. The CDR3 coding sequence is TGCGCCAGCAGCCCAGACAGGGGGCAGGGTAACTATGGTTACACCTTC. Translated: CASSPDRGQGNYGYTF.

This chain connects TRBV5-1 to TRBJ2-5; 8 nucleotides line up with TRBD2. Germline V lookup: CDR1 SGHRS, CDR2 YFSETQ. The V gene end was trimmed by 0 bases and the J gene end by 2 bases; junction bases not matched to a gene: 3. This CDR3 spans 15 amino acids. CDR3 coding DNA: TGCGCCAGCAGCTTGGCCCCTAGCGGGCAAGAGACCCAGTACTTC. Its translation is CASSLAPSGQETQYF.

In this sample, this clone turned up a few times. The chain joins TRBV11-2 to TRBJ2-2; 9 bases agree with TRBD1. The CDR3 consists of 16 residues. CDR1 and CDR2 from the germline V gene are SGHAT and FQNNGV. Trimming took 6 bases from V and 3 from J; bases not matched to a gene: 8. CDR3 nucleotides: TGTGCCAGCAGACCGAACAGGGGGCCCCACACCGGGGAGCTGTTTTTT. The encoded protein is CASRPNRGPHTGELFF.

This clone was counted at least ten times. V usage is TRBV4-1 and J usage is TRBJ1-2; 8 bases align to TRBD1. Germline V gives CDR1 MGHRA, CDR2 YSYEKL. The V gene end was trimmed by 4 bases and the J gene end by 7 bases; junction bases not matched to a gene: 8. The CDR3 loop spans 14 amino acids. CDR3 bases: TGCGCCAGCAGCCGAGCCGGACAGGGTGGTGGCTACACCTTC. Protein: CASSRAGQGGGYTF.

CDR3 loop: CASSPEPLGNQPQHF. The CDR3 region has the DNA TGTGCCAGCAGCCCTGAGCCTCTCGGCAATCAGCCCCAGCATTTT. The chain uses TRBV7-2 and TRBJ1-5, with D hard to call. The CDR3 is made up of 15 amino acids. V was cut by 5 bases and J by 2 bases, with 13 bases left in between. Germline values: CDR1 SGHTA, CDR2 FQGNSA.